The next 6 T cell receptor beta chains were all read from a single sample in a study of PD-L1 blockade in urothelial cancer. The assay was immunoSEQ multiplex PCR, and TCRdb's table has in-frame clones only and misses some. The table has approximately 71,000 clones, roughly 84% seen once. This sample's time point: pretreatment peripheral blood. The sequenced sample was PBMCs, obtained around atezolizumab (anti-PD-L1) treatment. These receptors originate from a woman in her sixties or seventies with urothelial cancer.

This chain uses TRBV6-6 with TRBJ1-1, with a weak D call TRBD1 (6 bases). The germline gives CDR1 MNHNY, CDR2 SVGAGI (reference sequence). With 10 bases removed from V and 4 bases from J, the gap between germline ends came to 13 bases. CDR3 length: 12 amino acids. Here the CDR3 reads CAIRGAGTEAFF. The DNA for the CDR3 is TGTGCCATCCGGGGGGCTGGCACTGAAGCTTTCTTT.

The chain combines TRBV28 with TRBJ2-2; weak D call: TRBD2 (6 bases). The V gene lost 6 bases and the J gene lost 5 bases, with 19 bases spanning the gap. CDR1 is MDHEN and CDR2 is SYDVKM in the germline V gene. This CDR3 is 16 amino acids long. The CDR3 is CASSGAPGRGTGELFF. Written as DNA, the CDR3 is TGTGCCAGCAGCGGAGCCCCCGGGCGGGGTACCGGGGAGCTGTTTTTT.

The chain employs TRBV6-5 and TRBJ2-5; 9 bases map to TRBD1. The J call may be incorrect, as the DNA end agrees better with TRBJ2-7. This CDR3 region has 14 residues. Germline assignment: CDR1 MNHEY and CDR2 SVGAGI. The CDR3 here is CASSRYRGRGEQYF. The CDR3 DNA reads TGTGCCAGCAGTAGATACAGGGGGCGCGGCGAGCAGTACTTC.

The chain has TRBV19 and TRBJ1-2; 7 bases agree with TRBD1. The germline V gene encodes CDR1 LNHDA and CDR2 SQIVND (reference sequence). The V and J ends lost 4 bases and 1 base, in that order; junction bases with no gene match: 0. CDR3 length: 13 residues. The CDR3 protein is CASSNRGNYGYTF. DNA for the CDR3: TGTGCCAGTAGTAACAGGGGTAACTATGGCTACACCTTC. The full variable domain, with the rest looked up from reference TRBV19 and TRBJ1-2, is DGGITQSPKYLFRKEGQNVTLSCEQNLNHDAMYWYRQDPGQGLRLIYYSQIVNDFQKGDIAEGYSVSREKKESFPLTVTSAQKNPTAFYLCASSNRGNYGYTFGSGTRLTVV.

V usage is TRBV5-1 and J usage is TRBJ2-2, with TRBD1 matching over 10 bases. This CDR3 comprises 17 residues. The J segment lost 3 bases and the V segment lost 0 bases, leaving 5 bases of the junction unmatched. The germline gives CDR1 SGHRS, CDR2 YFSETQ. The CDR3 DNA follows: TGCGCCAGCAGCTTGGTCGCAGGACAGGGGGACACCGGGGAGCTGTTTTTT. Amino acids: CASSLVAGQGDTGELFF.

The chain's CDR3 is CASSLVGTGAYGYTF. DNA for the CDR3: TGCGCCAGCAGCTTGGTGGGGACAGGGGCCTATGGCTACACCTTC. The rearrangement joins TRBV5-1 to TRBJ1-2; 10 positions match TRBD1. Germline CDR1 reads SGHRS; CDR2 reads YFSETQ. The trim removed 0 bases at V and 4 bases at J, leaving 3 bases unmatched. This CDR3 comprises 15 residues.